This T cell receptor (beta chain) stems from a study of cytomegalovirus exposure and HLA in healthy donors. Study-level results: Analyses of presence and absence presupposed an approximately uniform sequencing depth across donors.

The PCR employed 60 Vbeta primers together with 13 Jbeta primers. Measured with immunoSEQ multiplex PCR; TCRdb has only the in-frame clones, and not every one. There are more than 90,000 clones in the sample; under 90% occur only once, and approximately 3.6% lies in the top ten. This clone was counted once. Its antigen is not identified. Germline CDR1 is MNHEY and CDR2 is SMNVEV (reference sequence). The CDR3 has 14 amino acids. V gave up 5 bases and J gave up 7 bases; unmatched junction bases: 5. The chain joins TRBV27 to TRBJ2-2; 9 bases are shared with TRBD2. Sample: PBMCs. The TCR originated in a man aged 50-59 years in good health and CMV-seronegative. CDR3 amino acids: CASSRLAVYGELFF. In DNA, the CDR3 is TGTGCCAGCAGTAGACTAGCGGTTTACGGGGAGCTGTTTTTT.